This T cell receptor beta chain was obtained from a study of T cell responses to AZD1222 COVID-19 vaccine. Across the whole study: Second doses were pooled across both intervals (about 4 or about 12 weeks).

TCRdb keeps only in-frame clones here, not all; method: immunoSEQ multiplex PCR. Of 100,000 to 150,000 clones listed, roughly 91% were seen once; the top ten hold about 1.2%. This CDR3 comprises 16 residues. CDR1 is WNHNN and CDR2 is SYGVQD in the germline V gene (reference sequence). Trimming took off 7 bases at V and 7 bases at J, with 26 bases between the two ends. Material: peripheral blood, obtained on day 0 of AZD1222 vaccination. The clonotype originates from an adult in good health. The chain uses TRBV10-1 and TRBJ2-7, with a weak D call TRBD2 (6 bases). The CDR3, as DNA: TGCGCCAGCACAAAACGGGAGACAGTCCACTACAGTGAGCAGTACTTC. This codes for CASTKRETVHYSEQYF.